This T cell receptor beta chain is from a study of cytomegalovirus exposure and HLA in healthy donors. Study-level results: As was reported, the classifier diagnosed cytomegalovirus status with high specificity and sensitivity. Cytomegalovirus-associated TCR beta chains were listed, numbering 164.

Repertoires were generated with immunoSEQ multiplex PCR, while TCRdb's copy carries only in-frame clones and drops some. The sample shows under 200,000 clones, around 92% of them seen only once. On this clone: Its antigen is unknown. The same CDR3 is also encoded by other DNA sequences in this sample.

The trim removed 0 bases at V and 7 bases at J, leaving 4 bases unmatched. CDR3 length equals 15 residues. Per the germline V gene, CDR1 is SGDLS and CDR2 is YYNGEE. This sequence was found in a woman under 30 in good health and CMV-seropositive. The gene calls are TRBV9 and TRBJ2-1; 10 nucleotides align to TRBD2. Sequencing used PBMCs. The CDR3 bases are TGTGCCAGCAGCGTAGTCCTAGCGGGAGTGAATGAGCAGTTCTTC. It yields the protein CASSVVLAGVNEQFF.